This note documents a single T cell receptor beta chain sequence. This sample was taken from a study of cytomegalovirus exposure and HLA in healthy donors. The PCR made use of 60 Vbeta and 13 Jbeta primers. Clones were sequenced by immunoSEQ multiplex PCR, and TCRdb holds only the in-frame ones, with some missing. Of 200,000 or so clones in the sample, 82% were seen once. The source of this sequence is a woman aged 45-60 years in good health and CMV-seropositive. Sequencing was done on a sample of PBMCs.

The CDR3 coding sequence is TGTGCCAGCACCTTCGAGGGAGTCAATTCACCCCTCCACTTT. Translated, it gives CASTFEGVNSPLHF. This chain joins TRBV7-8 and TRBJ1-6; no clear D. The germline CDR1 and CDR2 sequences are SGHVS and FQNEAQ. The CDR3 has 14 amino acids. Trimming cost V 7 bases and J 7 bases, with 14 bases left between them.